A selection of T cell receptor beta chains follows, all from one sample in a study of identical twins. TCRdb used MiXCR to reprocess the 5' RACE reads, holding one entry per CDR3 protein. The sample shows about 570,000 distinct CDR3 sequences, more than 9% of them seen only once. This same sample was also part of a study on yellow fever vaccine responses in identical twins.

Sequencing used PBMCs. Source of these receptors: a woman in her late teens or twenties in good health. Both conserved end residues are part of each CDR3. D genes are given only for firm matches. The size field is filled for only some rows; it gives once, few, many or a size class.

clone size	V gene	D gene	J gene	CDR3 DNA	CDR3 protein
NA	TRBV29-1	NA	TRBJ2-2	TGCAGCGTCGGCATTAACACCGGGGAGCTGTTTTTT	CSVGINTGELFF
many	TRBV12-3/TRBV12-4	TRBD2	TRBJ2-5	TGTGCCAGCAGTCTCATAGCGGGAGTGGAGACCCAGTACTTC	CASSLIAGVETQYF
many	TRBV4-2	NA	TRBJ2-1	TGTGCCAGCAGCCAAGTATTCCGGCTAGTCGGTGAGCAGTTCTTC	CASSQVFRLVGEQFF
NA	TRBV11-2	TRBD2	TRBJ2-4	TGTGCCAGCAGCTTAGATCTAGCGGGAGGGCCTTCCAAAAACATTCAGTACTTC	CASSLDLAGGPSKNIQYF
many	TRBV20-1	NA	TRBJ2-2	TGCAGTGCCAACAGGGGGGGGCTCACCGGGGAGCTGTTTTTT	CSANRGGLTGELFF
NA	TRBV4-3	TRBD1	TRBJ2-7	TGCGCCAGCAGCCAAGATATGGGACAGGGGGCTGACGAGCAGTACTTC	CASSQDMGQGADEQYF
NA	TRBV27	NA	TRBJ2-7	TGTGCCAGCAGTTCTGTCTCTAGCGCTCGCTCCTACGAGCAGTACTTC	CASSSVSSARSYEQYF
few	TRBV7-2	TRBD1	TRBJ2-7	TGTGCCAGCAGCCTTCAGGGGGTCTCTTCCGACGAGCAGTACTTC	CASSLQGVSSDEQYF
few	TRBV7-8	NA	TRBJ2-1	TGTGCCAGCAGCCCTAGCGAAGAGGGAGGCTACAATGAGCAGTTCTTC	CASSPSEEGGYNEQFF
NA	TRBV19	TRBD2	TRBJ2-7	TGTGCCAGTAGAGAGGGGACTAGCGGGTCGGAGCAGTACTTC	CASREGTSGSEQYF
once	TRBV5-1	TRBD2	TRBJ2-7	TGCGCCAGCAGCGGCGGGACTAGCGGGAGGAAGACCTACGAGCAGTACTTC	CASSGGTSGRKTYEQYF
few	TRBV7-2	TRBD1	TRBJ2-7	TGTGCCAGCAGCCTATGGGACAGCACCTACGAGCAGTACTTC	CASSLWDSTYEQYF
NA	TRBV7-2	TRBD2	TRBJ2-5	TGTGCCAGCAGCTTAGAGCGGGGGGGAGGAGGGGAGACCCAGTACTTC	CASSLERGGGGETQYF
many	TRBV15	TRBD1	TRBJ1-2	TGTGCCACCAGCAGAGAAGACAGGGGAAATGGCTACACCTTC	CATSREDRGNGYTF
many	TRBV7-2	NA	TRBJ1-2	TGTGCCAGCAGCTTAGACGGCGGAATATATGGCTACACCTTC	CASSLDGGIYGYTF